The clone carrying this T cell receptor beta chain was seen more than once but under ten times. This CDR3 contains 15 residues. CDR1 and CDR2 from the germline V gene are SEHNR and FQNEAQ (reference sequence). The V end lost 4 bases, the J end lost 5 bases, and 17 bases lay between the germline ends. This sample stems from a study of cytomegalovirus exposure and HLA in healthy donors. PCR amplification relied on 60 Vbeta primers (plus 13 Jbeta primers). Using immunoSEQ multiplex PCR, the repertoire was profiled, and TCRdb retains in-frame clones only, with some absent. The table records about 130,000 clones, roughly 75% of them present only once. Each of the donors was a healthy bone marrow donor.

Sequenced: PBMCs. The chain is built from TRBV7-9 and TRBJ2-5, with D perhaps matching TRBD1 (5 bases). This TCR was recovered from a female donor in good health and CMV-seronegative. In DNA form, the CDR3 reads TGTGCCAGCAGCTCCACCCTTAGTTCAGGGGAGACCCAGTACTTC. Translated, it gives CASSSTLSSGETQYF.